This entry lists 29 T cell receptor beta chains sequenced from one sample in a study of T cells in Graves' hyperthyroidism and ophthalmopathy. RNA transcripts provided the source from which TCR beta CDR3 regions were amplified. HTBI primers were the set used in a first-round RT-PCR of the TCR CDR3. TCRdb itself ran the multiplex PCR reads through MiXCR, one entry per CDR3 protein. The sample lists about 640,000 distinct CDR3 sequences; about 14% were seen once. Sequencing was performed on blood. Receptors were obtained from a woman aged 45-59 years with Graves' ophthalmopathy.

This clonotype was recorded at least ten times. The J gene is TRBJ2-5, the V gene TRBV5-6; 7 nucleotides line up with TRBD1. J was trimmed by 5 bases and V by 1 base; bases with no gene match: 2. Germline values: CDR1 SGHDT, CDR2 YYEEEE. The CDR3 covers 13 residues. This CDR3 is CASSLTGVETQYF. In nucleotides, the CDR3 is TGTGCCAGCAGCTTGACAGGGGTTGAGACCCAGTACTTC.

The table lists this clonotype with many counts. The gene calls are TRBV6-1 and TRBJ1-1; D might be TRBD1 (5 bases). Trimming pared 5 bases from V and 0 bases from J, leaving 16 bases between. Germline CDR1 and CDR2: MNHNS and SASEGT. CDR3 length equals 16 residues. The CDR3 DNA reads TGTGCCAGCAGTTACAGCCTCACAGGAATGAACACTGAAGCTTTCTTT. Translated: CASSYSLTGMNTEAFF.

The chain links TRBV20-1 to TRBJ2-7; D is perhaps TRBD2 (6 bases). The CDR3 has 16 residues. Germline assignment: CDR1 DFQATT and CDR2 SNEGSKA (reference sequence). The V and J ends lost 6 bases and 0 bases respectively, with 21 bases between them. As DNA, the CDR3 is TGCAGTGCCCCCGAGTCGGGAGTGGGTAACTCCTACGAGCAGTACTTC. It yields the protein CSAPESGVGNSYEQYF.

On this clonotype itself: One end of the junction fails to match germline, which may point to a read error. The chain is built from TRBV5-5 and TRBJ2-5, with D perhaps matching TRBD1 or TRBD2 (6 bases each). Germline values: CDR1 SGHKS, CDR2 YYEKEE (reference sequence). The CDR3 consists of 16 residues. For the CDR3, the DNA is TGCGCCAGCAGCTTGGCCAGTGGGGGGCAGATGGAGACCCAGTACTTC. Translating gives CASSLASGGQMETQYF.

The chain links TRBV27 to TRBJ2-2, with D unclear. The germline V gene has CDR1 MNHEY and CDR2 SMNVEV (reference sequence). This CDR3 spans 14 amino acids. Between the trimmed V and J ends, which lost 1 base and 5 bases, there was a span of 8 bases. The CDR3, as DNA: TGTGCCAGCAGTTTATGGCTCACAACCGGGGAGCTGTTTTTT. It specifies CASSLWLTTGELFF.

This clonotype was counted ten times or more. In DNA, the CDR3 is TGTGCCGGGACAGGGGTGACCTACAATGAGCAGTTCTTC. It is translated as CAGTGVTYNEQFF. The rearrangement uses TRBV30 and TRBJ2-1, with 10 bases lining up with TRBD1. This CDR3 spans 13 amino acids. Unmatched junction bases numbered 3, after V lost 8 bases and J lost 2 bases. From germline, CDR1 is GTSNPN and CDR2 SVGIG (reference sequence).

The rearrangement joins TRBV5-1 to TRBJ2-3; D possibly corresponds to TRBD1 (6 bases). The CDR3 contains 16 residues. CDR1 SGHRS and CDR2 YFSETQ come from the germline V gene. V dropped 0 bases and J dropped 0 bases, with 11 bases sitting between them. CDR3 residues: CASSLGTDSSTDTQYF. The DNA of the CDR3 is TGCGCCAGCAGCTTGGGGACAGATTCTAGCACAGATACGCAGTATTTT. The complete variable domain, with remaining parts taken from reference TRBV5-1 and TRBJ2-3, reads KAGVTQTPRYLIKTRGQQVTLSCSPISGHRSVSWYQQTPGQGLQFLFEYFSETQRNKGNFPGRFSGRQFSNSRSEMNVSTLELGDSALYLCASSLGTDSSTDTQYFGPGTRLTVL.

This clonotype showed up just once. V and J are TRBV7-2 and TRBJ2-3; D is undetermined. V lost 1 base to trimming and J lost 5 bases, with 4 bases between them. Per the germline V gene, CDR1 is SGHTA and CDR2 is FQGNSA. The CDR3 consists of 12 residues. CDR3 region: CASSLVIDTQYF. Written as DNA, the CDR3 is TGTGCCAGCAGCTTAGTAATAGATACGCAGTATTTT.

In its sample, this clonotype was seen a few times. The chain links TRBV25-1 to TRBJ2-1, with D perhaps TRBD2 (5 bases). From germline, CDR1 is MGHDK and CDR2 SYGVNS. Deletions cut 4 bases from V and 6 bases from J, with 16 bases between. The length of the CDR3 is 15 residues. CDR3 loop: CASSVWTGLGNEQFF. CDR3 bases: TGTGCCAGCAGTGTTTGGACCGGACTTGGCAATGAGCAGTTCTTC.

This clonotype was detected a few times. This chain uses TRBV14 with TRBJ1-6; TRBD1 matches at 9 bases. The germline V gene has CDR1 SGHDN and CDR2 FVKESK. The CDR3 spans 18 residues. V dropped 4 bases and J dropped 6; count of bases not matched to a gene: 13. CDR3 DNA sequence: TGTGCCAGCAGCCTACAGGGGGCCGGGGGACTTTTTAATTCACCCCTCCACTTT. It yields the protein CASSLQGAGGLFNSPLHF. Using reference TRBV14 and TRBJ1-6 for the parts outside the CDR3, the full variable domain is EAGVTQFPSHSVIEKGQTVTLRCDPISGHDNLYWYRRVMGKEIKFLLHFVKESKQDESGMPNNRFLAERTGGTYSTLKVQPAELEDSGVYFCASSLQGAGGLFNSPLHFGNGTRLTVT.

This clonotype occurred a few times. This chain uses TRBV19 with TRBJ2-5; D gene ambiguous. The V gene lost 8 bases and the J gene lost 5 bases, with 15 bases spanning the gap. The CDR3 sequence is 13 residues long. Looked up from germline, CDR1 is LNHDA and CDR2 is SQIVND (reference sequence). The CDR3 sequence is CASAHVGAETQYF. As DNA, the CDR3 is TGTGCCAGTGCCCACGTCGGCGCGGAGACCCAGTACTTC.

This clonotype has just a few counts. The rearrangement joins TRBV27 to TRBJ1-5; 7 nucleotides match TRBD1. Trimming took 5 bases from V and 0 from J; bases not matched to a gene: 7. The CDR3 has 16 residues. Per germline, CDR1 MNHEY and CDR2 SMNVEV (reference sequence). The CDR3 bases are TGTGCCAGCAGTCCCGTGGGACAGAATAGCAATCAGCCCCAGCATTTT. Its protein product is CASSPVGQNSNQPQHF.

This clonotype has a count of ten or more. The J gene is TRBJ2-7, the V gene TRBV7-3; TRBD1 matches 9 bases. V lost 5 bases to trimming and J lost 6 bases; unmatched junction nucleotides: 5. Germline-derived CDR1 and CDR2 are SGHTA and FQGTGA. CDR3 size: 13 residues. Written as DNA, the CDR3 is TGTGCCAGCAGCGCCACAGGGGGCACCGAGCAGTACTTC. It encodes CASSATGGTEQYF.

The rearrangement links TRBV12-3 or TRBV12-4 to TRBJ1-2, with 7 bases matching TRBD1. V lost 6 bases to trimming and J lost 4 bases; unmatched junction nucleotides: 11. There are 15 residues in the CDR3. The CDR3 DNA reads TGTGCCAGCAGGGGCCCAGGGGGTGGCCTCTATGGCTACACCTTC. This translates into CASRGPGGGLYGYTF.

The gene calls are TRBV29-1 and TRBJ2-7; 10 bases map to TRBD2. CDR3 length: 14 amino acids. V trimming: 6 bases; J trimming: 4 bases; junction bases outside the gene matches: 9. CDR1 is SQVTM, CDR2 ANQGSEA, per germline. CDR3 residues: CSVALAGAVYEQYF. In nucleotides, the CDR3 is TGCAGCGTGGCGCTAGCGGGAGCGGTATACGAGCAGTACTTC.

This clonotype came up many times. CDR3 in amino acids: CASSLRDSTSYGYTF. The CDR3 bases are TGTGCCAGCAGCTTACGAGACAGCACTTCTTATGGCTACACCTTC. The genes are TRBV7-8 and TRBJ1-2, with TRBD1 as a possible D gene (5 bases). CDR1 is SGHVS and CDR2 is FQNEAQ in the germline V gene. The germline V and J ends were trimmed by 2 bases and 5 bases, with 15 bases remaining between them. This CDR3 contains 15 residues.

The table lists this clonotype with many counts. CDR3 coding DNA: TGTGCCAGCAGGAGGGCGGGAGGATTGGGAAAGACCCAGTACTTC. Amino acid sequence: CASRRAGGLGKTQYF. The chain combines TRBV12-3 or TRBV12-4 with TRBJ2-5; 8 bases are a match to TRBD2. The CDR3 consists of 15 residues. The V segment lost 6 bases and the J segment 6 bases; nucleotides outside the gene matches: 12.

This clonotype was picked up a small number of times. CDR3 loop: CATSEASSGGDTQYF. The CDR3 DNA follows: TGTGCCACCAGTGAGGCTAGCTCGGGGGGAGATACGCAGTATTTT. The chain employs TRBV24-1 and TRBJ2-3, with TRBD2 matching 7 bases. J gave up 5 bases and V 4 bases, and 8 bases lay outside the gene matches. This CDR3 is built from 15 residues. Germline CDR1 KGHDR, CDR2 SFDVKD.

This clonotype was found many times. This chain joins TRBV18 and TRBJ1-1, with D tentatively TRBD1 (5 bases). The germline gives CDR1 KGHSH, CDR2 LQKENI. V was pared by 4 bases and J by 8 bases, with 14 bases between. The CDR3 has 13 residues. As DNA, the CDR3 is TGTGCCAGCTCACAATCCGGGACCTCAGAAGCTTTCTTT. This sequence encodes CASSQSGTSEAFF.

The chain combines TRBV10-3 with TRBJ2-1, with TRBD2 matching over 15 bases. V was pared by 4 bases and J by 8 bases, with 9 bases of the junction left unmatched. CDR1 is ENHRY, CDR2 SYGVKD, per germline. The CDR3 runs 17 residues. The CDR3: CAISAGLAGGGVDEQFF. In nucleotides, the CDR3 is TGTGCCATCAGTGCGGGACTAGCGGGAGGCGGGGTGGATGAGCAGTTCTTC.

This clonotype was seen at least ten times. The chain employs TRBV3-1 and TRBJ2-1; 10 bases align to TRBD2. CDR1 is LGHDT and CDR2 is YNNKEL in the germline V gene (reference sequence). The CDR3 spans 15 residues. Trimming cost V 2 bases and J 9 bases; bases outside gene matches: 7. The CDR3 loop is CASSQMASGRAEQFF. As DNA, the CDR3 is TGTGCCAGCAGCCAAATGGCTAGCGGGAGAGCTGAGCAGTTCTTC.

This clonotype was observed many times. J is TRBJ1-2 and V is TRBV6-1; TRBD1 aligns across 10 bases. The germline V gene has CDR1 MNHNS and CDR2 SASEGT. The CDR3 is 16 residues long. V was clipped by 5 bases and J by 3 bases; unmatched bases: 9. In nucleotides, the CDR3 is TGTGCCAGCAGTTCTCACGGGACAGGGGCACACTATGGCTACACCTTC. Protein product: CASSSHGTGAHYGYTF.

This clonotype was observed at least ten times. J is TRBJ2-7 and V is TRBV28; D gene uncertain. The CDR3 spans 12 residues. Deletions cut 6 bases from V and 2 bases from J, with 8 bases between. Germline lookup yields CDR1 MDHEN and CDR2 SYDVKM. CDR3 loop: CASSLTTYEQYF. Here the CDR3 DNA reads TGTGCCAGCAGCTTAACCACCTACGAGCAGTACTTC.

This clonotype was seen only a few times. The CDR3 region has the DNA TGTGCCAGCAGCACGACTAGCGGACAGTACAATGAGCAGTTCTTC. This gives the protein CASSTTSGQYNEQFF. The V and J genes are TRBV9 and TRBJ2-1, with 9 bases identical to TRBD2. The CDR3 spans 15 residues. The germline gives CDR1 SGDLS, CDR2 YYNGEE. V was pared by 4 bases and J by 4 bases, with 6 bases of the junction left unmatched.

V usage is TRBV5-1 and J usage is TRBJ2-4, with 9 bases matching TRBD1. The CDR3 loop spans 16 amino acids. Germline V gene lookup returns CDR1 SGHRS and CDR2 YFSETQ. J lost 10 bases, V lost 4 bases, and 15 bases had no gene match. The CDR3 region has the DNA TGCGCCAGCAGCCGCCCGGACAGGGGCCTAGCCATTATTCAGTACTTC. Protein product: CASSRPDRGLAIIQYF.

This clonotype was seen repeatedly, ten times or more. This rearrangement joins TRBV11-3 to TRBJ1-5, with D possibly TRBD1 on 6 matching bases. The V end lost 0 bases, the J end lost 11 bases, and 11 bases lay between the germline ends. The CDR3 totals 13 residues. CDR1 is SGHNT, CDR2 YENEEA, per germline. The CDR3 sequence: CASSLDRTGSQHF. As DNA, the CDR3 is TGTGCCAGCAGCTTAGATCGCACAGGGTCCCAGCATTTT.

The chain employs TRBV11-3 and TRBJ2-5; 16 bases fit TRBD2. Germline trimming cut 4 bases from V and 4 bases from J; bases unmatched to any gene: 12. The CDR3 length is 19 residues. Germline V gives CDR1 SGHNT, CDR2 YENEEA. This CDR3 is CASSSRLGTSGRAPETQYF. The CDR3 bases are TGTGCCAGCAGCTCCCGCCTCGGGACTAGCGGGAGGGCCCCAGAGACCCAGTACTTC. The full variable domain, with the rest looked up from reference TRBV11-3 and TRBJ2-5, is EAGVVQSPRYKIIEKKQPVAFWCNPISGHNTLYWYLQNLGQGPELLIRYENEEAVDDSQLPKDRFSAERLKGVDSTLKIQPAELGDSAVYLCASSSRLGTSGRAPETQYFGPGTRLLVL.

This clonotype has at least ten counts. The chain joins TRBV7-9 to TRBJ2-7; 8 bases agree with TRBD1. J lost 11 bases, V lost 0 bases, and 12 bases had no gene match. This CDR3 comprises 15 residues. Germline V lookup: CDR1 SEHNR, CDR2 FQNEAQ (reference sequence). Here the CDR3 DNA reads TGTGCCAGCAGCTTAGCTGCCAGGGGGCCCTCCGGGGAGTACTTC. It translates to CASSLAARGPSGEYF.

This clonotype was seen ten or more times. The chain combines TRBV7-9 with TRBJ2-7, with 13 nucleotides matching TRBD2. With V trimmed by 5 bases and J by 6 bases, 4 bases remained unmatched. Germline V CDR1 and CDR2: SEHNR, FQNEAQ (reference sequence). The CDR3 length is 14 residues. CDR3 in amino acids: CASSRTSGRGEQYF. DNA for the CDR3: TGTGCCAGCAGCCGGACTAGCGGGAGAGGCGAGCAGTACTTC.